The entry below describes one T cell receptor (beta chain). Per the germline V gene, CDR1 is LNHNV and CDR2 is YYDKDF (reference sequence). The CDR3 is 15 residues long. Trimming shortened V by 1 base and J by 0 bases, and 10 bases separated the two germline ends. This sample is drawn from a study of blood T cell repertoires in COVID-19. Study details: Sites across the United States, Italy and Spain contributed samples from acute and convalescent COVID-19. The analysed material was cDNA or gDNA that came from T cells, B-cell-depleted T cells, or PBMCs.

Original handling: Reference gene primer amplification yielded estimated nucleated cell counts. Sequencing used immunoSEQ multiplex PCR; TCRdb keeps in-frame clones, though not all of them. The V and J calls and clone size were taken over from that table, and D and trimming were inferred from the DNA. The table lists 20,000 to 30,000 clones, about 90% of them singletons. What was sequenced was peripheral blood. The chain is built from TRBV15 and TRBJ2-7; D is undetermined. This clonotype was sampled from a woman aged 55 to 70 with active COVID-19. CDR3 sequence: CATSRGGTNSYEQYF. The CDR3 bases are TGTGCCACCAGCAGAGGAGGTACAAACTCCTACGAGCAGTACTTC.